The rows below give T cell receptor beta chains drawn from one sample of a study of blood T cell repertoires in COVID-19. Assay used: immunoSEQ multiplex PCR; TCRdb lists only in-frame clones, some missing. The table records 180,000 or so clones, approximately 83% of them present only once. The sequenced material came from peripheral blood. These receptors were taken from a man in his 60s with acute or convalescent COVID-19. Each CDR3 is given with its conserved first and last residue. A D gene is named only where the DNA matches it firmly. Some rows have no size entry. The others give once, few or many, or a class for an expanded clone.

>-|TRBV19|TRBJ1-1|-
TGTGCCAGTAGTATAGGGAGGGGGAGGGCGAACACTGAAGCTTTCTTT
CASSIGRGRANTEAFF
>-|TRBV28|TRBJ1-5|-
TGTGCCAGCAGTTTAGATAGCACCCGTTATCAGCCCCAGCATTTT
CASSLDSTRYQPQHF
>-|TRBV28|TRBJ2-7|TRBD1
TGTGCCAGCAGACAAGGGACAGACGCGCAGTACTTC
CASRQGTDAQYF
>-|TRBV9|TRBJ2-1|TRBD2
TGTGCCAGCAGCGTAGGGGGTAGCGGGGCCCTCAATGAGCAGTTCTTC
CASSVGGSGALNEQFF
>-|TRBV11-2|TRBJ1-4|-
TGTGCCAGCAGCTTAGCTGGGGGCGGTGAAAAACTGTTTTTT
CASSLAGGGEKLFF
>-|TRBV5-1|TRBJ2-7|TRBD2
TGCGCCAGCAGCTATTGGGGGGAGGGCCTTGACGAGCAGTACTTC
CASSYWGEGLDEQYF
>-|TRBV18|TRBJ2-3|-
TGTGCCAGCTCACCACTCCCAGGTTACACAGATACGCAGTATTTT
CASSPLPGYTDTQYF
>-|TRBV6-5|TRBJ2-7|-
TGTGCCAGCAGTTCCGACCGAGGCTACGAGCAGTACTTC
CASSSDRGYEQYF
>-|TRBV19|TRBJ1-4|TRBD1
TGTGCCAGTAGTTTCACAGGGGCTAGGGAAAAACTGTTTTTT
CASSFTGAREKLFF
>-|TRBV6-5|TRBJ2-7|TRBD2
TGTGCCAGCAGTTACAGCGGGAGAAGCGAGCAGTACTTC
CASSYSGRSEQYF
>-|TRBV24-1|TRBJ2-1|TRBD2
TGTGCCACCAGTGATCCAGGGACTAGCGGTACCAATGAGCAGTTCTTC
CATSDPGTSGTNEQFF
>-|TRBV9|TRBJ1-4|-
TGTGCCAGCAGCGCCTATTCAGGGACTAATGAAAAACTGTTTTTT
CASSAYSGTNEKLFF
>once|TRBV18|TRBJ2-6|-
TGTGCCAGCTCACCAGCAGAGACTTACTCTGGGGCCAACGTCCTGACTTTC
CASSPAETYSGANVLTF
>-|TRBV6-2/TRBV6-3|TRBJ1-4|-
TGTGCCAGCAGTTACCAGGTTGCAACTAATGAAAAACTGTTTTTT
CASSYQVATNEKLFF
>-|TRBV6-5|TRBJ1-1|TRBD1
TGTGCCAGCACCCAGCGGTCCAGGGGGGATGAAGCTTTCTTT
CASTQRSRGDEAFF
>-|TRBV27|TRBJ2-7|-
TGTGCCAGCAGTTTATTAGGGGAGGACGAGCAGTACTTC
CASSLLGEDEQYF
>-|TRBV3-1/TRBV3-2|TRBJ1-3|TRBD1
TGTGCCAGCAGCCCTAGGACAGGGGTTGGAAACACCATATATTTT
CASSPRTGVGNTIYF
>-|TRBV27|TRBJ2-7|TRBD2
TGTGCCAGTCGGACTAGCATCCACGAGCAGTACTTC
CASRTSIHEQYF
>-|TRBV28|TRBJ2-7|-
TGTGCCAGCACGGGACAACACTACGAGCAGTACTTC
CASTGQHYEQYF
>-|TRBV6-5|TRBJ1-1|-
TGTGCCAGCAGTTACTCGGCAGGGATGAACACTGAAGCTTTCTTT
CASSYSAGMNTEAFF
>-|TRBV4-1|TRBJ2-1|-
TGCGCCAGCAGCCAAGAGGACTCCCTCTCCTACAATGAGCAGTTCTTC
CASSQEDSLSYNEQFF
>once|TRBV21-1|TRBJ1-1|-
TGTGCCAGCAGACGGTTGGAGCCTGACGACAGGGGGCCCTGCACGCTCCTGAACACTGAAGCTTTCTTT
CASRRLEPDDRGPCTLLNTEAFF
>-|TRBV30|TRBJ2-5|-
TGTGCCTGGAACAGGGTGTACCAAGAGACCCAGTACTTC
CAWNRVYQETQYF
>once|TRBV6-2/TRBV6-3|TRBJ2-1|-
TGTGCCAGCAGTTCAGTCTACAATGAGCAGTTCTTC
CASSSVYNEQFF
>-|TRBV7-3|TRBJ1-2|-
TGTGCCAGCAGCTTCCCAGGGTTAGATGGCTACACCTTC
CASSFPGLDGYTF
>-|TRBV19|TRBJ2-2|-
TGTGCCAGTAGTATGGGCGGGAAGACCGGGGAGCTGTTTTTT
CASSMGGKTGELFF
>-|TRBV4-2|TRBJ2-5|TRBD2
TGTGCCAGCAGCCAAGCATTGCCAGCGGGAGTTGGAGAGACCCAGTACTTC
CASSQALPAGVGETQYF
>-|TRBV24-1|TRBJ1-4|TRBD1
TGCGGACTGGACAGGACCGCAACTAATGAAAAACTGTTTTTT
CGLDRTATNEKLFF
>-|TRBV5-1|TRBJ2-5|TRBD2
TGCGCCAGCAGCCGGACTAGCGGCCAAGAGACCCAGTACTTC
CASSRTSGQETQYF
>-|TRBV2|TRBJ2-7|TRBD2
TGTGCCAGCACACTAGCGACCTACGGAGAGCAGTACTTC
CASTLATYGEQYF
>-|TRBV23-1|TRBJ1-5|-
TGCGCCAGCAGTCCGTCCAGGGTTAGCAATCAGCCCCAGCATTTT
CASSPSRVSNQPQHF
>-|TRBV19|TRBJ1-2|-
TGTGCCAGTAGTATCCTTGGGCAGGGCGCCGGCCTTAACTATGGCTACACCTTC
CASSILGQGAGLNYGYTF
>-|TRBV9|TRBJ1-2|-
TGTGCCAGCAGCGTAACCCAGGGCTATGGCTACACCTTC
CASSVTQGYGYTF
>-|TRBV21-1|TRBJ1-1|-
TGTGCCAGCAGCAAGGGAAAGACAGGGGTTCCAGCTTTCTTT
CASSKGKTGVPAFF
>-|TRBV7-2|TRBJ2-7|TRBD2
TGTGCCAGCAGCTTAGGGAGGGCGGGGGCCTACGAGCAGTACTTC
CASSLGRAGAYEQYF
>-|TRBV27|TRBJ1-3|TRBD1
TGTGCCAGCAGTTTCTCCCCCCGACAGGGCAGGACTGGAAACACCATATATTTT
CASSFSPRQGRTGNTIYF
>few|TRBV6-1|TRBJ1-4|-
TGTGCCAGCAGTGAATTCTGGGGGGCAACTAATGAAAAACTGTTTTTT
CASSEFWGATNEKLFF
>-|TRBV5-4|TRBJ2-3|TRBD2
TGTGCCAGCAGCCCCGGACTAGCGCAGTTCACAGATACGCAGTATTTT
CASSPGLAQFTDTQYF
>-|TRBV29-1|TRBJ2-2|-
TGCAGCGTTGGACATTCGAACACCGGGGAGCTGTTTTTT
CSVGHSNTGELFF
>-|TRBV23-1|TRBJ1-2|-
TGCGCCAGCAGTCCTCGGGATGGCTACACCTTC
CASSPRDGYTF
>-|TRBV5-1|TRBJ2-3|TRBD2
TGCGCCAGCAGCCCGGTCGGGGGACTAGGGGATACGCAGTATTTT
CASSPVGGLGDTQYF
>-|TRBV9|TRBJ2-1|TRBD2
TGTGCCAGCACTCAGCGGGAGTTCTCCTACAATGAGCAGTTCTTC
CASTQREFSYNEQFF
>-|TRBV27|TRBJ1-5|-
TGTGCCAGCAATTACACCGCGACAGTCCGGAATCAGCCCCAGCATTTT
CASNYTATVRNQPQHF
>-|TRBV5-1|TRBJ2-3|-
TGCGCCAGCAGCTTGGGGACTGCTGGAGATACGCAGTATTTT
CASSLGTAGDTQYF